Each of the 19 T cell receptor beta chains below was sequenced from the same sample in a study of CD8 T cells in ankylosing spondylitis. TCRdb passed the 5' RACE reads through MiXCR, listing each CDR3 protein once. The sample has 100,000 to 150,000 distinct CDR3 sequences, roughly 10% seen once. Sequenced: blood, either unsorted or a sorted T cell fraction (not recorded which). The receptors were sampled from a female donor with ankylosing spondylitis or in good health (not recorded which).

In this sample, this clonotype turned up many times. CDR3 coding DNA: TGTGCCAGCAGTCAACGACAGGGGGACTATGGCTACACCTTC. Its translation: CASSQRQGDYGYTF. The chain couples TRBV6-1 to TRBJ1-2; 9 bases agree with TRBD1. Trimming at V came to 5 bases and at J to 3 bases, leaving 4 bases not matched to a gene. There are 14 residues in the CDR3. Germline loops: CDR1 MNHNS, CDR2 SASEGT.

This chain connects TRBV19 to TRBJ1-2; 7 nucleotides line up with TRBD1. V was clipped by 4 bases and J by 6 bases; unmatched bases: 11. CDR3 length: 15 amino acids. CDR1 and CDR2 (germline): LNHDA, SQIVND (reference sequence). As DNA, the CDR3 is TGTGCCAGTAGTAAGGCCCAGACAGGGTTTCATGGCTACACCTTC. Amino acids: CASSKAQTGFHGYTF.

This clonotype showed up many times. The junction does not match germline at one end; this may be a read error. The V and J genes are TRBV5-1 and TRBJ2-7; 7 nucleotides align to TRBD1. This CDR3 region has 13 residues. Germline V CDR1 and CDR2: SGHRS, YFSETQ. This CDR3 reads CASSLTYLGQHYF. CDR3 bases: TGCGCCAGCAGCTTGACGTATCTGGGACAGCACTACTTC.

This clonotype was recorded many times. The chain carries TRBV29-1 and TRBJ2-3, with D perhaps TRBD1 (5 bases). V lost 7 bases and J lost 6, with 17 bases in between. The germline V gene has CDR1 SQVTM and CDR2 ANQGSEA. This CDR3 is built from 13 residues. Here the CDR3 DNA reads TGCAGCGCAGGACACCTTATGGGCGATACGCAGTATTTT. Encoded protein: CSAGHLMGDTQYF.

This clonotype showed up many times. This chain links TRBV12-3 or TRBV12-4 with TRBJ1-5; 9 positions agree with TRBD1. CDR3 length: 14 residues. Losses at the gene ends were 2 bases for V and 7 bases for J; bases not matched to a gene: 3. The CDR3, as DNA: TGTGCCAGCAGTTTAAGGACAGGGGCGCAGCCCCAGCATTTT. As protein: CASSLRTGAQPQHF.

This clonotype was found a few times. The CDR3 spells CASSASGAGTQYF. The CDR3 coding sequence is TGCGCCAGCAGTGCCTCTGGGGCAGGGACCCAGTACTTC. This rearrangement joins TRBV10-1 to TRBJ2-5; D may be TRBD1 (5 bases). V shed 4 bases and J shed 7 bases, with 13 bases lying between them. CDR1 is WNHNN, CDR2 SYGVQD, per germline (reference sequence). The CDR3 contains 13 residues.

This clonotype was seen ten or more times. This chain uses TRBV12-3 or TRBV12-4 with TRBJ1-6; D is unresolved. CDR3 size: 15 residues. The V and J ends lost 3 bases and 0 bases respectively, with 6 bases between them. The CDR3 region is CASSLSSSYNSPLHF. CDR3 nucleotides: TGTGCCAGCAGTTTGTCTAGCTCCTATAATTCACCCCTCCACTTT.

This clonotype was counted ten times or more. The genes are TRBV7-2 and TRBJ1-5; D uncertain. V lost 1 base, J lost 4 bases, and 8 bases lay in between. The germline gives CDR1 SGHTA, CDR2 FQGNSA. The CDR3 length is 14 residues. CDR3 bases: TGTGCCAGCAGCTTAGAGTACGGGAATCAGCCCCAGCATTTT. It specifies CASSLEYGNQPQHF.

This clonotype was seen repeatedly, ten times or more. The V gene is TRBV28, the J gene TRBJ2-2; D remains ambiguous. V was cut by 10 bases and J by 0 bases, with 9 bases left in between. The germline CDR1 and CDR2 sequences are MDHEN and SYDVKM. The CDR3 length is 13 residues. The CDR3 bases are TGTGCCACCCACCGAACGAACACCGGGGAGCTGTTTTTT. This gives the protein CATHRTNTGELFF.

At least ten counts were recorded for this clonotype. This chain connects TRBV5-1 to TRBJ1-5, with D tentatively TRBD1 (5 bases). The germline CDR1 and CDR2 sequences are SGHRS and YFSETQ. The V end was cut by 0 bases, the J end by 0 bases, with 7 bases between. The length of the CDR3 is 15 residues. The CDR3: CASSLGGYSNQPQHF. The CDR3 DNA reads as TGCGCCAGCAGCTTGGGGGGGTATAGCAATCAGCCCCAGCATTTT.

Concerning this clonotype: This may be a read error: a much more frequent sequence differs by one nucleotide. The chain uses TRBV7-9 and TRBJ2-1; D ambiguous. V dropped 7 bases and J dropped 8 bases, with 18 bases sitting between them. CDR3 size: 14 residues. Germline values: CDR1 SEHNR, CDR2 FQNEAQ (reference sequence). Written as DNA, the CDR3 is TGTGCCAGCAACTTCAGGACGCCCTGGGATGAGCAGTTCTTC. Translation gives CASNFRTPWDEQFF. Supplemented by reference TRBV7-9 and TRBJ2-1, the full variable domain reads DTGVSQNPRHKITKRGQNVTFRCDPISEHNRLYWYRQTLGQGPEFLTYFQNEAQLEKSRLLSDRFSAERPKGSFSTLEIQRTEQGDSAMYLCASNFRTPWDEQFFGPGTRLTVL.

In this sample, this clonotype turned up many times. The genes are TRBV11-2 and TRBJ2-7; no definite D call. V shed 5 bases and J shed 5 bases, with 13 bases lying between them. Germline CDR1 and CDR2: SGHAT and FQNNGV. The CDR3 runs to 13 residues. CDR3 sequence reads: CASSGAATDEQYF. The CDR3 DNA follows: TGTGCCAGCAGCGGCGCGGCAACGGACGAGCAGTACTTC.

This clonotype came up many times. The chain recombines TRBV10-2 with TRBJ2-3; 10 bases are shared with TRBD2. V dropped 8 bases and J dropped 5; count of bases not matched to a gene: 7. The germline CDR1 and CDR2 sequences are WSHSY and SAAADI. The CDR3 loop spans 14 amino acids. CDR3 sequence: CASGLAGVEDTQYF. For the CDR3, the DNA is TGCGCCAGCGGGCTAGCGGGGGTTGAAGATACGCAGTATTTT.

This clonotype was observed many times. V gene TRBV7-6 combines with J gene TRBJ1-2; tentative D call: TRBD1 (6 bases). The CDR3 consists of 15 residues. Deletions cut 2 bases from V and 13 bases from J, with 23 bases between. Germline loops: CDR1 SGHVS, CDR2 FNYEAQ. For the CDR3, the DNA is TGTGCCAGCAGCTTACGTCTGGGGGCCGGCATACCGGTCACCTTC. Translated: CASSLRLGAGIPVTF.

The count of this clonotype is one. It may be a read error: a sequence one base away is much more abundant. The chain employs TRBV2 and TRBJ2-3; D uncertain. The CDR3 length is 13 residues. V lost 7 bases and J 2 bases, leaving 10 bases between the germline ends. CDR1 SNHLY and CDR2 FYNNEI come from the germline V gene. This chain's CDR3 is CASTINPTDTQYF. CDR3 nucleotide sequence: TGTGCCAGCACAATAAATCCCACAGATACGCAGTATTTT.

This chain uses TRBV20-1 with TRBJ2-1, with D possibly matching TRBD2 (5 bases). Trimming left V 3 bases short and J 5 bases short, with 17 bases between. There are 15 residues in the CDR3. CDR1 is DFQATT and CDR2 is SNEGSKA in the germline V gene (reference sequence). This CDR3 is CSARIQVTRDNEQFF. Here the CDR3 DNA reads TGCAGTGCTAGGATCCAGGTTACGAGGGACAATGAGCAGTTCTTC.

This clonotype was seen ten or more times. The chain couples TRBV15 to TRBJ1-6; the match to TRBD1 covers 8 bases. V dropped 0 bases and J dropped 7; count of bases not matched to a gene: 8. Germline V gene sequence: CDR1 LNHNV, CDR2 YYDKDF (reference sequence). CDR3 length: 17 amino acids. CDR3 loop: CATSRDRGQDYNSPLHF. In nucleotides, the CDR3 is TGTGCCACCAGCAGAGATCGGGGACAGGATTACAATTCACCCCTCCACTTT.

The genes are TRBV18 and TRBJ1-5; perhaps TRBD1 as D (6 bases). The CDR3 runs 14 residues. Germline CDR1 and CDR2: KGHSH and LQKENI. Trimming stripped 1 base from V and 3 bases from J, with 7 bases between. The CDR3 loop is CASSPQGDNQPQHF. In DNA form, the CDR3 reads TGTGCCAGCTCACCACAGGGGGACAATCAGCCCCAGCATTTT.

This clonotype has only a few counts. V usage is TRBV29-1 and J usage is TRBJ2-7, with a tentative D call TRBD2 (5 bases). The length of the CDR3 is 12 residues. Trimming removed 8 bases at V and 5 bases at J, with 16 bases between. In germline, CDR1 is SQVTM, CDR2 ANQGSEA. As DNA, the CDR3 is TGCAGCCTTAAGAGGGATAAGGACGAGCAGTACTTC. It yields the protein CSLKRDKDEQYF.